This TCR beta chain was documented in a study of blood T cells in healthy people across ages. Study results and limitations: Naive T cell percentage showed a strong correlation with the diversity of TCR beta. It was the long-lived donors that had more naive CD4+ cells and higher diversity than aged donors.

Trimming took 4 bases from V and 1 from J, leaving 13 bases between them. CDR3 length: 15 residues. Germline V CDR1 and CDR2: MNHEY, SVGAGI. On this clonotype: Its target is not known.

Through a sample-barcoded 5' primer and a J-beta primer mix, a second PCR was run for roughly 6 to 11 cycles. Each cDNA molecule carried a tag from a template-switch adaptor that contained 12 random nucleotides. TCRdb re-called the 5' RACE reads through MiXCR, storing one row per CDR3 protein. The table includes about 1 million distinct CDR3 sequences, 40% to 50% detected once. J is TRBJ1-2 and V is TRBV6-5; TRBD1 is a possible D gene (5 bases). The sequence was collected from a woman aged 60-70 years in good health. The sequencing input was blood. The CDR3 sequence is CASSSPGQGNYGYTF. CDR3 bases: TGTGCCAGCAGTTCCCCAGGTCAGGGTAACTATGGCTACACCTTC.